The 2 T cell receptor beta chains below come from one sample, sequenced in a study of OX40 agonist ivuxolimab in advanced cancers. Some clones are missing from TCRdb's copy, which holds only in-frame ones; the method was immunoSEQ multiplex PCR. This table has 90,000 to 150,000 clones, 80% to 90% appearing once. Here the sequenced sample was CD4+ or CD8+ T cells sorted from blood, taken in a trial of the OX40 agonist ivuxolimab. The receptors shown here come from an adult with an advanced solid tumor such as melanoma, head and neck, liver or kidney cancer.

The V and J genes are TRBV5-1 and TRBJ2-2; D is perhaps TRBD1 (6 bases). The germline V gene encodes CDR1 SGHRS and CDR2 YFSETQ. The CDR3 runs 15 residues. Trimming left V 0 bases short and J 1 base short, with 7 bases between. CDR3 in amino acids: CASSLARGNTGELFF. The CDR3 DNA sequence: TGCGCCAGCAGCTTGGCCAGGGGGAACACCGGGGAGCTGTTTTTT.

In this sample, this clone turned up once. The chain recombines TRBV27 with TRBJ2-1, with TRBD2 as a possible D gene (6 bases). Trimming removed 5 bases from V and 9 bases from J, with 20 bases in between. The CDR3 totals 15 residues. CDR1 and CDR2 (germline): MNHEY, SMNVEV (reference sequence). CDR3 in DNA: TGTGCCAGCAGTCTCGGGACTGCCGTCTCGGGTGAGCAGTTCTTC. Translating gives CASSLGTAVSGEQFF.